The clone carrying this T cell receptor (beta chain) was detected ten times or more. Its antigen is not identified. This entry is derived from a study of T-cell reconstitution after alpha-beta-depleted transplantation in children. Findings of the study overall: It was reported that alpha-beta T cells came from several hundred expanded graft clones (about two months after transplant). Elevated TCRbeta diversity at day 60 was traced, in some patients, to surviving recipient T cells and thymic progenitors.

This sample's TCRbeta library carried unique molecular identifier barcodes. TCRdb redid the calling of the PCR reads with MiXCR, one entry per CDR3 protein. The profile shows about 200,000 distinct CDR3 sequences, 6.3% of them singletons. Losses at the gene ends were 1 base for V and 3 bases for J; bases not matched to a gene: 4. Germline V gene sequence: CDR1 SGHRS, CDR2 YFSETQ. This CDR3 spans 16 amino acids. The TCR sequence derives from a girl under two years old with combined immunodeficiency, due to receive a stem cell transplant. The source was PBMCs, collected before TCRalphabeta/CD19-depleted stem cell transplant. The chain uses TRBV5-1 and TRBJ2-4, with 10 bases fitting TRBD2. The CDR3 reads CASSLSTSGDKNIQYF. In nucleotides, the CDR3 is TGCGCCAGCAGCTTGTCAACTAGCGGGGACAAAAACATTCAGTACTTC.